These 9 T cell receptor beta chains originate from one sample sequenced in a study of cytomegalovirus exposure and HLA in healthy donors. This PCR relied on a set of 60 Vbeta primers and 13 Jbeta primers. Clones were sequenced by immunoSEQ multiplex PCR, and TCRdb holds only the in-frame ones, with some missing. The sample yields roughly 120,000 clones, around 86% seen once. Sequences were obtained from PBMCs. The receptors were gathered from a woman between 25 and 40 years old in good health and CMV-seronegative.

The rearrangement links TRBV7-8 to TRBJ1-5, with D possibly TRBD1 on 6 matching bases. The CDR3 is 16 amino acids. From germline, CDR1 is SGHVS and CDR2 FQNEAQ. The V gene lost 5 bases and the J gene lost 0 bases, with 14 bases spanning the gap. CDR3 sequence: CASSVSGAPSNQPQHF. In DNA form, the CDR3 reads TGTGCCAGCAGCGTTTCAGGGGCCCCTAGCAATCAGCCCCAGCATTTT.

The rearrangement links TRBV19 to TRBJ2-2, with 7 nucleotides matching TRBD2. This CDR3 region has 16 residues. CDR1 and CDR2 from the germline V gene are LNHDA and SQIVND (reference sequence). The junction had 7 bases not matched to a gene; V was cut back by 1 base and J by 5 bases. The CDR3 bases are TGTGCCAGTAGTATAGGGGGCGGGAGTTTTACCGGGGAGCTGTTTTTT. Translation: CASSIGGGSFTGELFF.

This chain links TRBV9 with TRBJ2-7; 15 positions match TRBD2. The CDR3 has 15 amino acids. J gave up 6 bases and V 3 bases, and 4 bases lay outside the gene matches. CDR1 is SGDLS and CDR2 is YYNGEE in the germline V gene. This CDR3 reads CASSDGTSGGREQYF. In DNA form, the CDR3 reads TGTGCCAGCAGCGACGGGACTAGCGGGGGGCGCGAGCAGTACTTC.

V and J are TRBV7-9 and TRBJ2-1; TRBD2 matches at 8 bases. Germline-derived CDR1 and CDR2 are SEHNR and FQNEAQ (reference sequence). The trim removed 3 bases at V and 3 bases at J, leaving 7 bases unmatched. This CDR3 region has 16 residues. The CDR3 spells CASSFGTSRFYNEQFF. CDR3 nucleotide sequence: TGTGCCAGCAGCTTCGGGACTAGTAGATTCTACAATGAGCAGTTCTTC. The complete variable domain, with remaining parts taken from reference TRBV7-9 and TRBJ2-1, reads DTGVSQNPRHKITKRGQNVTFRCDPISEHNRLYWYRQTLGQGPEFLTYFQNEAQLEKSRLLSDRFSAERPKGSFSTLEIQRTEQGDSAMYLCASSFGTSRFYNEQFFGPGTRLTVL.

The CDR3 DNA reads TGTGCCAGTAGTATGGCCAGGGCTGATGAAGCTTTCTTT. This encodes CASSMARADEAFF. V gene TRBV19 combines with J gene TRBJ1-1, with D maybe TRBD1 (5 bases). Germline loops: CDR1 LNHDA, CDR2 SQIVND (reference sequence). This CDR3 region has 13 residues. V lost 3 bases to trimming and J lost 7 bases, with 12 bases between them.

The chain joins TRBV5-1 to TRBJ1-1; maybe TRBD1 (6 bases). The CDR3 is made up of 14 amino acids. V was cut by 0 bases and J by 10 bases, with 16 bases left in between. Germline V gene lookup returns CDR1 SGHRS and CDR2 YFSETQ. CDR3 coding DNA: TGCGCCAGCAGCTTGGCCGGAGGGGGGGTTGGAGCTTTCTTT. This sequence encodes CASSLAGGGVGAFF.

The rearrangement links TRBV28 to TRBJ2-7; 8 bases align to TRBD2. V was pared by 5 bases and J by 0 bases, with 6 bases of the junction left unmatched. This CDR3 contains 15 residues. Germline V gives CDR1 MDHEN, CDR2 SYDVKM. The CDR3 DNA reads TGTGCCAGCAGTACCGTAGCGGGAAGCTCCTACGAGCAGTACTTC. Translation gives CASSTVAGSSYEQYF.

This clone was detected a few times. This sequence joins TRBV27 and TRBJ2-3, with TRBD2 matching over 10 bases. V lost 3 bases and J lost 5; bases outside the gene matches: 5. Germline V CDR1 and CDR2: MNHEY, SMNVEV (reference sequence). The length of the CDR3 is 15 residues. The CDR3: CASSFVTSGEDTQYF. CDR3 nucleotides: TGTGCCAGCAGTTTTGTTACTAGCGGGGAAGATACGCAGTATTTT.

The J gene is TRBJ2-1, the V gene TRBV5-4; 7 bases agree with TRBD2. The CDR3 sequence is 15 residues long. CDR1 is SGHNT and CDR2 is YYREEE in the germline V gene (reference sequence). V was clipped by 4 bases and J by 0 bases; unmatched bases: 4. The CDR3 loop reads CASSPAGNSYNEQFF. The CDR3 nucleotides read TGTGCCAGCAGCCCAGCGGGAAACTCCTACAATGAGCAGTTCTTC.